This TCR beta chain was documented in a study of CD8 T cells in Susac syndrome. Overall study findings and caveats: The authors acknowledged that their TCR sequencing and HLA analysis involved a relatively small number of individuals.

This CDR3 comprises 15 residues. Germline loops: CDR1 DFQATT, CDR2 SNEGSKA (reference sequence). V dropped 1 base and J dropped 7; count of bases not matched to a gene: 9. On this clonotype itself: Its antigen is as yet unknown.

Negative isolation yielded the CD8+ and CD4+ T cells, while FACS enriched the TEMRA cells. The authors reverse transcribed roughly 0.45 to 1 ug RNA with random hexamers. Amplification of TCR beta CDR3 by immunoSEQ multiplex PCR spanned 54 Vbeta and 13 Jbeta. TCRdb reprocessed the immunoSEQ multiplex PCR reads via MiXCR and lists one record per CDR3 protein. The repertoire holds some 190,000 distinct CDR3 sequences, with 85% to 95% as singletons. Sequences were obtained from CD4+ T cells from PBMCs. V gene TRBV20-1 combines with J gene TRBJ1-2, with 10 bases identical to TRBD1. The TCR was taken from a human donor in good health. The CDR3 region is CSARGDRGLSGGYTF. The CDR3, as DNA: TGCAGTGCTAGAGGGGACAGGGGCCTTAGTGGTGGCTACACCTTC.